The subject of this entry is one T cell receptor beta chain. Its antigen is still unknown. Donors were drawn from the approximately 120-subject validation cohort, separate from the approximately 680-subject first cohort. Here immunoSEQ multiplex PCR was the method, and the copy in TCRdb shows in-frame clones only, minus some. Of around 200,000 clones listed, roughly 77% are singletons. V dropped 6 bases and J dropped 4; count of bases not matched to a gene: 7. The CDR3 consists of 14 residues. From germline, CDR1 is LNHDA and CDR2 SQIVND (reference sequence). This entry comes from a study of cytomegalovirus exposure and HLA in healthy donors. As for the study in general: The approximately 120 validation repertoires matched the 666 first-cohort repertoires in platform, a later analysis reported. Study-wide results and limits: The study put about 180 TCR beta chains on its list as cytomegalovirus-associated. Most TCR sequences were uncommon, yet certain public TCRs appeared in many donors.

The TCR comes from a woman aged 25-40 years in good health and CMV-seronegative. Input material: PBMCs. The chain employs TRBV19 and TRBJ1-2; 8 nucleotides match TRBD1. The CDR3 reads CASRDRDAPYGYTF. DNA for the CDR3: TGTGCCAGTAGGGACAGGGACGCTCCCTATGGCTACACCTTC.